The TCR beta chain under discussion was sequenced for a study of identical twins. This clonotype showed up just a few times. The germline gives CDR1 DFQATT, CDR2 SNEGSKA (reference sequence). CDR3 length: 12 residues. V was cut by 6 bases and J by 3 bases, with 11 bases left in between. TCRdb reanalysed the 5' RACE reads using MiXCR and keeps one entry per CDR3 protein. The profile shows some 330,000 distinct CDR3 sequences, 9% to 10% of them singletons. Sample: naive T cells sorted from blood. The source of this sequence is a woman between 45 and 60 years old in good health. V usage is TRBV20-1 and J usage is TRBJ1-1, with D hard to call. CDR3 protein: CSATSGDTEAFF. The CDR3 nucleotides read TGCAGTGCAACCTCCGGCGACACTGAAGCTTTCTTT.